The clone carrying this T cell receptor beta chain has only a few counts. The source of the sample is a study of PD-1 blockade in mismatch repair-deficient tumors. Three pembrolizumab responders had their TCRs sequenced. Assay used: immunoSEQ multiplex PCR; TCRdb lists only in-frame clones, some missing. This table holds just under 80,000 clones, around 80% found once. The CDR3 consists of 14 residues. Germline loops: CDR1 SGHNT, CDR2 YYREEE (reference sequence). V was pared by 7 bases and J by 4 bases, with 7 bases of the junction left unmatched. This sequence originates from an adult with mismatch repair-deficient cancer. V gene TRBV5-4 combines with J gene TRBJ2-3; the match to TRBD2 covers 9 bases. Sequenced here: peripheral blood, sampled 44 weeks after starting pembrolizumab. The CDR3, as DNA: TGTGCCAGCCGTAGCGGGGGAGTGGCAGATACGCAGTATTTT. Translating gives CASRSGGVADTQYF.